The T cell receptor beta chain described here comes from a study of cytomegalovirus exposure and HLA in healthy donors. The germline CDR1 and CDR2 sequences are SGHVS and FQNEAQ. The V gene end was trimmed by 3 bases and the J gene end by 4 bases; junction bases not matched to a gene: 7. The length of the CDR3 is 16 residues. Here immunoSEQ multiplex PCR was the method, and the copy in TCRdb shows in-frame clones only, minus some. The table has hundreds of thousands of clones, over 75% seen once. Material: PBMCs. The J gene is TRBJ1-1, the V gene TRBV7-8; 11 bases are a match to TRBD1. The receptor was isolated from a young man in good health and CMV-seropositive. CDR3 protein: CASSFRDRGVATEAFF. CDR3 sequence (DNA): TGTGCCAGCAGCTTCCGGGACAGGGGGGTTGCCACTGAAGCTTTCTTT.